The source of this T cell receptor beta chain is a study of blood T cells in healthy people across ages. Notes on the study in general: The recorded TCR beta diversity per million T cells decreased in a roughly linear manner with age.

PCR was performed a second time for about 7 to 12 cycles using a sample-barcoded 5' primer and a J-beta primer mix. Each cDNA molecule was tagged by a template-switch adaptor that had 12 random nucleotides. Paired-end reads containing CDR3 totaled no fewer than 3 million for each sample. TCRdb fed the 5' RACE reads into MiXCR, producing one record per CDR3 protein. The profile covers almost 300,000 distinct CDR3 sequences, with 25% to 30% appearing a single time and approximately 29% taken by the ten largest. The study recruited healthy Caucasian donors from Russia who were aged about 6 to 90. The CDR3 consists of 15 residues. CDR1 SGHRS and CDR2 YFSETQ come from the germline V gene. With 3 bases removed from V and 0 bases from J, the gap between germline ends came to 10 bases. Worth noting for this clonotype: Its antigen is as yet unknown.

The sequenced sample was blood. This clonotype was obtained from a woman between 65 and 79 years old in good health. The chain has TRBV5-1 and TRBJ1-3; D might be TRBD1 (6 bases). The CDR3 protein is CASSSTGTSGNTIYF. CDR3 DNA: TGCGCCAGCAGCTCTACAGGGACCTCTGGAAACACCATATATTTT.